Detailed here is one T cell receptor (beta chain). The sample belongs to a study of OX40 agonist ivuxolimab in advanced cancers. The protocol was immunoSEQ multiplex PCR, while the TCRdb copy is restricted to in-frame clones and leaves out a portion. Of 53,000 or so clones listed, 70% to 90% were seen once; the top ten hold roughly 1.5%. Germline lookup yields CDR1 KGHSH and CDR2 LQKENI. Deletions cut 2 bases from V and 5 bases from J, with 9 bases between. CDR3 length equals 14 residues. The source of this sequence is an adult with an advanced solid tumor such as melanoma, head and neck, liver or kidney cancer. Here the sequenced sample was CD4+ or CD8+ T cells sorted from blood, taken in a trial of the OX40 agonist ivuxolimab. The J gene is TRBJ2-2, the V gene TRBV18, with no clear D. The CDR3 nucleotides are TGTGCCAGCTCACCAGGGTACGGGACCGGGGAGCTGTTTTTT. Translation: CASSPGYGTGELFF.